The rows below give T cell receptor beta chains drawn from one sample of a study of identical twins. One entry per CDR3 protein results from TCRdb running MiXCR on the 5' RACE reads. Of 450,000 or so distinct CDR3 sequences in the sample, around 14% were seen once. The same sample was also studied in work on yellow fever vaccine responses in identical twins.

Sequenced sample: CD4+ T cells sorted from blood. Receptors originate from a woman younger than 30 in good health. The CDR3 runs from the conserved cysteine through the conserved F or W. Fields, in order: D gene, J gene, clone size, V gene, CDR3 protein, CDR3 DNA. The D gene is left open where the match is weak. A clone size is listed for some rows: how often the clone was seen (once, few, many), or a class if it is expanded.

TRBD2 | TRBJ2-7 | once | TRBV11-2 | CASSFGGRSDSYEQYF | TGTGCCAGCAGCTTCGGCGGGAGGAGTGACTCCTACGAGCAGTACTTC
. | TRBJ1-5 | . | TRBV28 | CASRSLGQGDQPQHF | TGTGCCAGCAGATCCCTGGGCCAGGGCGATCAGCCCCAGCATTTT
. | TRBJ2-7 | . | TRBV15 | CATSRDLPRAQAGNEQYF | TGTGCCACCAGCAGAGACCTCCCTCGTGCACAGGCCGGGAACGAGCAGTACTTC
. | TRBJ2-3 | once | TRBV13 | CASSLGQTGRLGTDTQYF | TGTGCCAGCAGCTTAGGACAAACTGGACGGCTTGGCACAGATACGCAGTATTTT
. | TRBJ2-7 | . | TRBV27 | CASSSPRAGLSYEQYF | TGTGCCAGCAGTTCCCCTAGAGCGGGCCTCTCCTACGAGCAGTACTTC
. | TRBJ2-7 | few | TRBV7-2 | CASSLVTAYNEQYF | TGTGCCAGCAGCTTAGTTACAGCCTATAACGAGCAGTACTTC
. | TRBJ2-3 | few | TRBV6-1 | CASGASVASTDTQYF | TGTGCCAGCGGGGCTAGCGTGGCGAGCACAGATACGCAGTATTTT
. | TRBJ2-2 | . | TRBV7-2 | CASSLRGQNTGELFF | TGTGCCAGCAGCTTAAGGGGACAAAATACCGGGGAGCTGTTTTTT
. | TRBJ2-5 | many | TRBV12-3/TRBV12-4 | CASRGTGSIQYF | TGTGCCAGCAGGGGAACAGGGAGTATCCAGTACTTC
. | TRBJ2-7 | few | TRBV28 | CASSLFRGSEQYF | TGTGCCAGCAGTCTATTCAGGGGCAGTGAGCAGTACTTC
. | TRBJ2-1 | once | TRBV30 | CAWSVQVWEQFF | TGTGCCTGGAGTGTACAGGTCTGGGAGCAGTTCTTC
. | TRBJ2-3 | many | TRBV15 | CATSRDAVTDTQYF | TGTGCCACCAGCAGAGATGCGGTCACAGATACGCAGTATTTT
. | TRBJ1-2 | few | TRBV5-5 | CASSTGLSTNGYTF | TGTGCCAGCAGCACGGGACTCTCTACGAATGGCTACACCTTC
TRBD2 | TRBJ2-3 | few | TRBV11-2 | CASSSLTSGSVGSTDTQYF | TGTGCCAGCAGCTCCCTAACTAGCGGGAGTGTGGGGAGCACAGATACGCAGTATTTT
. | TRBJ2-3 | . | TRBV7-2 | CASSSRTGRTGQYF | TGTGCCAGCAGCTCCAGGACGGGGCGAACGGGGCAGTATTTT
TRBD1 | TRBJ1-4 | many | TRBV12-3/TRBV12-4 | CASRPQGAGEKLFF | TGTGCCAGCAGACCGCAGGGGGCAGGTGAAAAACTGTTTTTT
. | TRBJ1-3 | few | TRBV28 | CASSLWEGLGGNTIYF | TGTGCCAGCAGTTTATGGGAAGGGCTGGGAGGAAACACCATATATTTT
TRBD1 | TRBJ1-4 | . | TRBV29-1 | CSVQPGQGNEKLFF | TGCAGTGTTCAGCCGGGACAGGGGAATGAAAAACTGTTTTTT
. | TRBJ2-7 | few | TRBV11-3 | CASSLDQVAEQYF | TGTGCCAGCAGCTTAGATCAAGTAGCCGAGCAGTACTTC
TRBD2 | TRBJ2-1 | few | TRBV5-1 | CASSFRTSGVFEQFF | TGCGCCAGCAGCTTTAGGACTAGCGGGGTTTTTGAGCAGTTCTTC
. | TRBJ2-2 | . | TRBV7-6 | CASTRAVYANTGELFF | TGTGCCAGCACCAGGGCGGTGTACGCGAACACCGGGGAGCTGTTTTTT
TRBD1 | TRBJ2-1 | . | TRBV24-1 | CATSDPRGQGAAYNEQFF | TGTGCCACCAGTGATCCCCGAGGGCAGGGGGCGGCCTACAATGAGCAGTTCTTC
TRBD1 | TRBJ2-2 | many | TRBV12-3/TRBV12-4 | CASSRTQGDTGELFF | TGTGCCAGCAGCCGTACGCAGGGGGACACCGGGGAGCTGTTTTTT
. | TRBJ2-1 | few | TRBV6-5 | CASSYRTAGQYNEQFF | TGTGCCAGCAGTTACCGGACCGCGGGACAATACAATGAGCAGTTCTTC
. | TRBJ2-7 | . | TRBV7-9 | CASSLGTGASSYEQYF | TGTGCCAGCAGCTTAGGAACTGGGGCTAGCTCCTACGAGCAGTACTTC
. | TRBJ1-1 | . | TRBV10-2 | CASMGRIAEAFF | TGCGCCAGCATGGGAAGGATCGCTGAAGCTTTCTTT
. | TRBJ2-1 | few | TRBV15 | CATTPGQYNEQFF | TGTGCCACCACCCCAGGACAATACAATGAGCAGTTCTTC
. | TRBJ2-3 | . | TRBV28 | CASSLQPGNTQYF | TGTGCCAGCAGTCTCCAACCGGGGAATACGCAGTATTTT
. | TRBJ2-1 | . | TRBV6-1 | CASSRSFAYNEQFF | TGTGCCAGCAGCAGATCTTTTGCGTACAATGAGCAGTTCTTC
. | TRBJ2-7 | . | TRBV15 | CATSRGQGGYEQYF | TGTGCCACCAGCCGAGGGCAGGGAGGCTACGAGCAGTACTTC
. | TRBJ2-1 | once | TRBV5-8 | CAISLRLVSYNEQFF | TGTGCCATCAGCTTGAGGCTAGTCTCCTACAATGAGCAGTTCTTC
. | TRBJ2-6 | . | TRBV28 | CALARSGANVLTF | TGTGCACTCGCCCGCTCTGGGGCCAACGTCCTGACTTTC
TRBD2 | TRBJ2-1 | . | TRBV6-1 | CASSITGLATNEQFF | TGTGCCAGCAGCATTACAGGACTAGCGACCAATGAGCAGTTCTTC
. | TRBJ2-5 | few | TRBV5-1 | CASSLYGKETQYF | TGCGCCAGCAGCTTGTATGGCAAGGAGACCCAGTACTTC
TRBD1 | TRBJ2-2 | few | TRBV5-1 | CASSLHRGGANTGELFF | TGCGCCAGCAGCTTGCACCGAGGGGGCGCGAACACCGGGGAGCTGTTTTTT
. | TRBJ2-1 | . | TRBV20-1 | CSASRSSYNEQFF | TGCAGTGCTAGTAGGAGCTCCTACAATGAGCAGTTCTTC
. | TRBJ2-2 | . | TRBV2 | CASRAEVLTGELFF | TGTGCCAGCAGGGCAGAAGTCCTTACCGGGGAGCTGTTTTTT
. | TRBJ2-2 | few | TRBV7-2 | CASSLWGLRTGELFF | TGTGCCAGCAGCTTATGGGGGTTAAGAACCGGGGAGCTGTTTTTT
. | TRBJ2-2 | many | TRBV7-2 | CASSPVKAGELFF | TGTGCCAGCAGCCCGGTCAAGGCCGGGGAGCTGTTTTTT
. | TRBJ1-1 | . | TRBV7-3 | CASSRGAGSTEAFF | TGTGCCAGCAGCCGTGGGGCCGGGAGCACTGAAGCTTTCTTT
. | TRBJ1-1 | . | TRBV2 | CASSGRGYWGTEAFF | TGTGCCAGCAGTGGTAGGGGGTATTGGGGCACTGAAGCTTTCTTT
. | TRBJ2-4 | . | TRBV29-1 | CSVEETKNIQYF | TGCAGCGTTGAAGAAACCAAAAACATTCAGTACTTC
. | TRBJ2-5 | few | TRBV29-1 | CSVEVVLAIETQYF | TGCAGCGTTGAAGTGGTCCTAGCTATCGAGACCCAGTACTTC
. | TRBJ2-3 | . | TRBV7-9 | CASSKQDRTDTQYF | TGTGCCAGCAGCAAACAGGATCGCACAGATACGCAGTATTTT
. | TRBJ2-2 | many | TRBV7-2 | CASSKVPPNTGELFF | TGTGCCAGCAGCAAGGTCCCGCCAAACACCGGGGAGCTGTTTTTT
. | TRBJ2-3 | few | TRBV7-2 | CASSWQGSGTDTQYF | TGTGCCAGCAGCTGGCAGGGGAGTGGAACAGATACGCAGTATTTT